This T cell receptor beta chain appears in the sequencing data of a study of blood T cell repertoires in COVID-19. The sample holds a few counts of this clone. The length of the CDR3 is 17 residues. CDR1 and CDR2 from the germline V gene are SEHNR and FQNEAQ (reference sequence). The V gene end was trimmed by 5 bases and the J gene end by 4 bases; junction bases not matched to a gene: 8. How the authors handled the data: Using reference gene primer amplification, nucleated cell counts were estimated. Libraries were prepared by immunoSEQ multiplex PCR; TCRdb keeps only in-frame clonotypes and omits some of them. V and J calls and clone size are those listed in that table; D and trimming were worked out from the DNA. Here the sample spans 250,000 to 350,000 clones, roughly 90% being singletons. A Seattle source enrolled patients during active infection and followed them longitudinally.

This chain links TRBV7-9 with TRBJ2-1; 13 nucleotides line up with TRBD2. The sequencing sample was made of peripheral blood. The sequence came from a woman between 25 and 40 years old with COVID-19, enrolled during active disease. The chain's CDR3 is CASSPRTSGGFYNEQFF. As DNA, the CDR3 is TGTGCCAGCAGCCCCAGGACTAGCGGGGGATTTTACAATGAGCAGTTCTTC.